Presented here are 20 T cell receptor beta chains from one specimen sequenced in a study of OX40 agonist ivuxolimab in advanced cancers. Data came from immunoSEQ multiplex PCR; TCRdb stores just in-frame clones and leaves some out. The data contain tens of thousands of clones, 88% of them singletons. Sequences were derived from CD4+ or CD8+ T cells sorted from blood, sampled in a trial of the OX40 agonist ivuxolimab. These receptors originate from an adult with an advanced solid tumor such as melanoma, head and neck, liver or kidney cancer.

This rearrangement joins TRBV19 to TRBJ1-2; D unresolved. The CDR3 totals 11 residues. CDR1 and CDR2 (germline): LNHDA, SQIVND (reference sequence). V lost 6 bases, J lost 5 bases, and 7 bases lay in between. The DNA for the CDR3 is TGTGCCAGTAGGTCCGGTTATGGCTACACCTTC. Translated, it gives CASRSGYGYTF. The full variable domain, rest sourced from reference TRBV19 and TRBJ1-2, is DGGITQSPKYLFRKEGQNVTLSCEQNLNHDAMYWYRQDPGQGLRLIYYSQIVNDFQKGDIAEGYSVSREKKESFPLTVTSAQKNPTAFYLCASRSGYGYTFGSGTRLTVV.

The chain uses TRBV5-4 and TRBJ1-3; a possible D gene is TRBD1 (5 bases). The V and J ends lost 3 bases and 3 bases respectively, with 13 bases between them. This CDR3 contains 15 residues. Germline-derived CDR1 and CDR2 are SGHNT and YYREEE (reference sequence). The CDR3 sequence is CASSSMGDFGNTIYF. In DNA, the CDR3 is TGTGCCAGCAGCTCCATGGGGGACTTTGGAAACACCATATATTTT.

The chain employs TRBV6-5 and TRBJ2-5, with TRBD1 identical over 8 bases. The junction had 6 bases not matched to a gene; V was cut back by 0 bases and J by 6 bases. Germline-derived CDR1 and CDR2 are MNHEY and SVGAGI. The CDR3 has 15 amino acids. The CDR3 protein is CASSYSSDRGQTQYF. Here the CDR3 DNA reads TGTGCCAGCAGTTACTCATCCGACAGGGGACAGACCCAGTACTTC.

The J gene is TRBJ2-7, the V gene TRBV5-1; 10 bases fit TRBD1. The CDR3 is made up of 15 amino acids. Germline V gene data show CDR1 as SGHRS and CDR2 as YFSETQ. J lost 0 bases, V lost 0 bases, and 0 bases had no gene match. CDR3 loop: CASSLGQGASYEQYF. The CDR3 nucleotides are TGCGCCAGCAGCTTGGGACAGGGGGCCTCCTACGAGCAGTACTTC.

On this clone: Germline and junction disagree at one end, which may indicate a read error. The CDR3 DNA is TGTACCAGCAGCCTAGGGGGAGCCCTGAACACTGAAGCTTTCTTT. It encodes CTSSLGGALNTEAFF. The rearrangement joins TRBV5-5 to TRBJ1-1, with D tentatively TRBD1 (6 bases). Germline V lookup: CDR1 SGHKS, CDR2 YYEKEE (reference sequence). The length of the CDR3 is 15 residues.

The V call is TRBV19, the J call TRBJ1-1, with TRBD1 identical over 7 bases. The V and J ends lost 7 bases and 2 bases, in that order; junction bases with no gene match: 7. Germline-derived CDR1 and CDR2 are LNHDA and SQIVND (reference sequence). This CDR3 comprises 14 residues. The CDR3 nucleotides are TGTGCCAGTACCTGGACAGGCTTAAACACTGAAGCTTTCTTT. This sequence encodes CASTWTGLNTEAFF.

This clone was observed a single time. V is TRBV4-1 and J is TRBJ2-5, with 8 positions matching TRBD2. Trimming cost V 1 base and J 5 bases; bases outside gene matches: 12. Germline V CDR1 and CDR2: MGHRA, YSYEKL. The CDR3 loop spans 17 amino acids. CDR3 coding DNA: TGCGCCAGCAGCCAAGGACTAGCGCCCGATAATAGGGAGACCCAGTACTTC. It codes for CASSQGLAPDNRETQYF.

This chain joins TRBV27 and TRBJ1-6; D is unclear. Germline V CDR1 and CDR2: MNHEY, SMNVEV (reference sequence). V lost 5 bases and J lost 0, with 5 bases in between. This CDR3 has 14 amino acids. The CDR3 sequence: CASSPSSYNSPLHF. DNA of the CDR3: TGTGCCAGCAGTCCGAGCTCCTATAATTCACCCCTCCACTTT.

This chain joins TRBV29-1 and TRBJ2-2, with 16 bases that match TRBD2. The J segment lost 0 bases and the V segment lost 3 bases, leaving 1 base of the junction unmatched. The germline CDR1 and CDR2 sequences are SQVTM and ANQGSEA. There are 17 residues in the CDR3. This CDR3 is CSVEGLAGGPNTGELFF. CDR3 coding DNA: TGCAGCGTTGAGGGACTAGCGGGAGGGCCGAACACCGGGGAGCTGTTTTTT.

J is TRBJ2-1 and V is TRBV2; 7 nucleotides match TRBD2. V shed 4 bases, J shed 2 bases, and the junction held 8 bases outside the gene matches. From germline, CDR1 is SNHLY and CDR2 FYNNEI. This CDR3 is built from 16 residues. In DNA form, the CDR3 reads TGTGCCAGCAGTGCCCGCGGGGGTGACCCCTACAATGAGCAGTTCTTC. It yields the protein CASSARGGDPYNEQFF.

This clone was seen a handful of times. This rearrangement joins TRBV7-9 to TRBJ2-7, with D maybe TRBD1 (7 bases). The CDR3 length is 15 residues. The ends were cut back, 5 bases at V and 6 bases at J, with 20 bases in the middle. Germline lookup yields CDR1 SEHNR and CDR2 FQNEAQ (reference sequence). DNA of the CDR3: TGTGCCAGCAGCCAGGGGGGCGCGGGTCACATCGAGCAGTACGTC. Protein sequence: CASSQGGAGHIEQYV.

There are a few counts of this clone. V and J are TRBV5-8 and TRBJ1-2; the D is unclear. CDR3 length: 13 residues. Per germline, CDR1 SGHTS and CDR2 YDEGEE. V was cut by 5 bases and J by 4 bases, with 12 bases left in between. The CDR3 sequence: CASRLSVSYGYTF. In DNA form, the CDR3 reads TGTGCCAGCAGACTTTCTGTGTCCTATGGCTACACCTTC.

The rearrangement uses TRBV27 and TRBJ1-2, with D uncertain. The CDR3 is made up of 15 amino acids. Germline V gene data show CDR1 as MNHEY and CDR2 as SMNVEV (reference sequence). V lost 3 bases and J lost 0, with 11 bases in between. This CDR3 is CASSFLGAANYGYTF. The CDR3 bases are TGTGCCAGCAGTTTCCTAGGAGCGGCTAACTATGGCTACACCTTC.

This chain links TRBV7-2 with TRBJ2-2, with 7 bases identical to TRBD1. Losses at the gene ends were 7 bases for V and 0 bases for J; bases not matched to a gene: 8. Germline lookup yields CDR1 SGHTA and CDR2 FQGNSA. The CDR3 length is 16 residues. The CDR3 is CASTPPDRTNTGELFF. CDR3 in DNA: TGTGCCAGCACCCCCCCGGACAGGACGAACACCGGGGAGCTGTTTTTT.

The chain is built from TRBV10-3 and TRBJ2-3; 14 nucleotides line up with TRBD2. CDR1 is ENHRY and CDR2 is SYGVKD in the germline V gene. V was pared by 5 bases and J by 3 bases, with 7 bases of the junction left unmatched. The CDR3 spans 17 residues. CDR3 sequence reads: CAISQLTSGGATDTQYF. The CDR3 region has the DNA TGTGCCATCAGTCAATTGACTAGCGGGGGGGCGACAGATACGCAGTATTTT.

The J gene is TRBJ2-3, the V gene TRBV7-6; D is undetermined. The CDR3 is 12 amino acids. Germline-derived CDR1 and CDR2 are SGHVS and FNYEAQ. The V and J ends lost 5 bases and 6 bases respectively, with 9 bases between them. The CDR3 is CASSPKWDTQYF. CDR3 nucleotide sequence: TGTGCCAGCAGCCCCAAGTGGGATACGCAGTATTTT.

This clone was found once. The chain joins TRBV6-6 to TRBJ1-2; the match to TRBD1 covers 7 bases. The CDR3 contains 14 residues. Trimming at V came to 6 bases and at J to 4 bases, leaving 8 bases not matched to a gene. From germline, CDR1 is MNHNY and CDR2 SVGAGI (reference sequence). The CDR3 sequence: CASSPGTAGYGYTF. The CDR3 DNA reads TGTGCCAGCAGCCCCGGGACAGCCGGCTATGGCTACACCTTC.

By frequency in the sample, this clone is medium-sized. The CDR3 DNA follows: TGTGCCAGTAGTATAGATCATGGGACAGGGGGATCTGGCTACACCTTC. Amino acid sequence: CASSIDHGTGGSGYTF. The chain is built from TRBV19 and TRBJ1-2; 11 bases map to TRBD1. Germline V CDR1 and CDR2: LNHDA, SQIVND (reference sequence). V lost 0 bases, J lost 7 bases, and 7 bases stayed unmatched. This CDR3 has 16 residues.

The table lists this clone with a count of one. CDR3 region: CSVVLGQGYNEQFF. For the CDR3, the DNA is TGCAGCGTTGTGTTGGGACAGGGGTACAATGAGCAGTTCTTC. The chain joins TRBV29-1 to TRBJ2-1; TRBD1 aligns across 10 bases. CDR1 and CDR2 (germline): SQVTM, ANQGSEA. The CDR3 extends over 14 amino acids. The trim removed 4 bases at V and 4 bases at J, leaving 4 bases unmatched.

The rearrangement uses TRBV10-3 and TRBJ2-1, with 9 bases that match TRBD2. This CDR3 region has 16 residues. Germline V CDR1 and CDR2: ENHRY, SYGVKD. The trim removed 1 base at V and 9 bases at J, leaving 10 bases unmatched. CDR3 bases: TGTGCCATCAGTGAGTTCACGGCGGGAGGGCCGGGTGAGCAGTTCTTC. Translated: CAISEFTAGGPGEQFF.